A selection of T cell receptor beta chains follows, all from one sample in a study of regulatory T cells in long-lasting Graves disease. TCRdb reprocessed the multiplex PCR reads with MiXCR, giving one entry per CDR3 protein. The sample gives 200,000 to 250,000 distinct CDR3 sequences, roughly 21% of which show up once; 14% is in the top ten. The sample was peripheral blood mononuclear cells (PBMCs), taken at new diagnosis, from a patient treated with antithyroid drugs. The receptors come from a female donor with Graves disease. Both conserved end residues are part of each CDR3. A D gene is named only where the DNA matches it firmly. Clone size is not always given. Where it is, it says once, few, many or a class for expanded clones.

TRBJ2-7	TRBV5-1	NA	many	TGCGCCAGCAGAGGGGATTTCTACGAGCAGTACTTC	CASRGDFYEQYF
TRBJ2-7	TRBV2	NA	NA	TGTGCCAGCAGTCCTCCGGGACGGGGACCGGGCGAGCAGTACTTC	CASSPPGRGPGEQYF
TRBJ1-5	TRBV5-1	TRBD1	many	TGCGCCAGCAGCGAGACAGGGGGCGGCAATCAGCCCCAGCATTTT	CASSETGGGNQPQHF
TRBJ2-2	TRBV2	NA	many	TGTGCCAGCAGTGAGGAGGGGAGAGGGACCGGGGAGCTGTTTTTT	CASSEEGRGTGELFF
TRBJ2-7	TRBV11-2	TRBD1	NA	TGTGCCAGCAGCTTGGGACAGTTGTCCTACGAGCAGTACTTC	CASSLGQLSYEQYF
TRBJ2-7	TRBV6-2/TRBV6-3	TRBD1	many	TGTGCCAGCAGTTACCAAGGGACAGGGGTTGCCCACGAGCAGTACTTC	CASSYQGTGVAHEQYF
TRBJ1-1	TRBV5-1	NA	many	TGCGCCAGCAGCCGGGGGGGGCTATCTCCGAACACTGAAGCTTTCTTT	CASSRGGLSPNTEAFF
TRBJ2-7	TRBV30	TRBD2	many	TGTGCCTGGAAGGCGGGAGCCTACGAGCAGTACTTC	CAWKAGAYEQYF
TRBJ2-3	TRBV9	NA	many	TGTGCCAGCAGCCCCCGAGCAGGGCCGAACCCAGATACGCAGTATTTT	CASSPRAGPNPDTQYF
TRBJ1-2	TRBV4-3	TRBD1	many	TGCGCCAGCAGCCAAGTGACAGGGGGCGATGGCTACACCTTC	CASSQVTGGDGYTF
TRBJ2-1	TRBV19	NA	NA	TGTGCCAGTAGTCCCCCACAGGTCAATGAGCAGTTCTTC	CASSPPQVNEQFF
TRBJ2-3	TRBV20-1	TRBD2	few	TGCAGTGTTAGGAGCGGGGGTGGAGATACGCAGTATTTT	CSVRSGGGDTQYF
TRBJ2-3	TRBV19	NA	few	TGTGCCAGTAGTATGGGCAGCCGCACAGATACGCAGTATTTT	CASSMGSRTDTQYF
TRBJ2-3	TRBV12-3/TRBV12-4	TRBD2	many	TGTGCCAGCAGTTTCTCGGGACTAGCGGGGGGGTCGAATACGCAGTATTTT	CASSFSGLAGGSNTQYF
TRBJ2-7	TRBV11-2	NA	few	TGTGCCAGCACCAAATCGGGTACTAGATCCTACGAGCAGTACTTC	CASTKSGTRSYEQYF
TRBJ2-3	TRBV5-8	NA	few	TGTGCCAGCAGCTTGGAGGCAGGGTTGGATACGCAGTATTTT	CASSLEAGLDTQYF
TRBJ1-6	TRBV2	NA	many	TGTGCCAGCAGTGACTACGGAAATTCACCCCTCCACTTT	CASSDYGNSPLHF
TRBJ2-1	TRBV4-2	TRBD2	few	TGTGCCAGCAGCCATACCGCGGGGGGTCACAATGAGCAGTTCTTC	CASSHTAGGHNEQFF
TRBJ2-1	TRBV20-1	NA	many	TGCAGTGCTTCGTTCGGTGAGGGAGGACATTACAATGAGCAGTTCTTC	CSASFGEGGHYNEQFF
TRBJ2-4	TRBV5-6	NA	NA	TGTGCCAGCAGCATGGACCTCGAGGACATTCAGTACTTC	CASSMDLEDIQYF
TRBJ2-1	TRBV6-1	TRBD2	many	TGTGCCAGCAAGGAACTAGCGGGATTTTCTGGTGAGCAGTTCTTC	CASKELAGFSGEQFF
TRBJ2-6	TRBV7-3	NA	many	TGTGCCAGCGCCCAGGGCTCTGGGGCCAACGTCCTGACTTTC	CASAQGSGANVLTF
TRBJ2-5	TRBV7-9	TRBD1	NA	TGTGCCAGCAGCTCCGCCGGGACAGACCAAGAGACCCAGTACTTC	CASSSAGTDQETQYF
TRBJ1-5	TRBV20-1	NA	few	TGCAGTGCTAGTGCCGGCCCACCCAATCAGCCCCAGCATTTT	CSASAGPPNQPQHF
TRBJ2-7	TRBV5-1	NA	many	TGCGCCAGCAGCGCCCGATTAGGATCCTACGAGCAGTACTTC	CASSARLGSYEQYF
TRBJ2-5	TRBV2	NA	many	TGTGCCAGCAGTGAGCCTCTCAAAGAGACCCAGTACTTC	CASSEPLKETQYF
TRBJ2-1	TRBV10-2	NA	many	TGCGCCAGCAGTGAGTCCGGGTTTAGCTCCTACAATGAGCAGTTCTTC	CASSESGFSSYNEQFF
TRBJ1-2	TRBV20-1	TRBD1	few	TGCAGTGCTGACAGGGAACTGTATGGCTACACCTTC	CSADRELYGYTF
TRBJ1-1	TRBV20-1	NA	many	TGCAGTGCTAGACCCCGGGGAGGGAACACTGAAGCTTTCTTT	CSARPRGGNTEAFF
TRBJ1-1	TRBV2	NA	NA	TGTGCCAGCACCACCGGGGCGGGGACTGAAGCTTTCTTT	CASTTGAGTEAFF
TRBJ1-2	TRBV7-8	NA	many	TGTGCCAGCAGCTCGACTGGACAACCCGAGGGATATGGCTACACCTTC	CASSSTGQPEGYGYTF
TRBJ2-1	TRBV28	TRBD1	many	TGTGCCAGCAGGACAGGGGGCATTAGGAATGAGCAGTTCTTC	CASRTGGIRNEQFF
TRBJ2-5	TRBV10-3	TRBD1	many	TGTGCCATCAGTCCGGGACAGGACTTACAAGAGACCCAGTACTTC	CAISPGQDLQETQYF
TRBJ1-5	TRBV2	NA	many	TGTGCCAGCAGGGGGGTGGGCAATCAGCCCCAGCATTTT	CASRGVGNQPQHF
TRBJ2-7	TRBV27	NA	many	TGTGCCAGCAGCGGAACCGGGACGGTCCGAAACGAGCAGTACTTC	CASSGTGTVRNEQYF
TRBJ1-5	TRBV6-1	TRBD1	NA	TGTGCCAGCAGTATTATACAGGGGGCGGATCAGCCCCAGCATTTT	CASSIIQGADQPQHF
TRBJ1-5	TRBV2	NA	many	TGTGCCAGCTCTTCTACATGGCAGCCCCAGCATTTT	CASSSTWQPQHF
TRBJ1-1	TRBV6-2/TRBV6-3	NA	NA	TGTGCCAGCAGTTACTCGGGGACGCCTGAAGCTTTCTTT	CASSYSGTPEAFF